Below, 26 T cell receptor beta chains from the same sample are listed, as sequenced in a study of T cells in Graves' hyperthyroidism and ophthalmopathy (dated by TCRdb to about 2019). Libraries were made using multiplex PCR. The instrument was an Illumina HiSeq 2000. TCR beta CDR3 regions were amplified from RNA transcripts. For the first round of RT-PCR on the TCR CDR3, the HTBI primer set was used together with the Qiagen OneStep RT-PCR kit. TCRdb trimmed public reads at Q25 via fastp, called clones via MiXCR and kept in-frame beta chains. Rows are combined by CDR3 protein, so each entry shows the most common genes and DNA. This sample comprises some 250,000 distinct CDR3 sequences, more than 14% of them detected only once. The ten largest make up 13% of the sample. The sequencing input was blood. The receptors derive from a middle-aged woman with Graves' hyperthyroidism that later progressed to Graves' ophthalmopathy.

The chain carries TRBV2 and TRBJ1-1; the D gene is possibly TRBD1 (5 bases). The CDR3 contains 14 residues. The germline V and J ends were trimmed by 5 bases and 7 bases, with 17 bases remaining between them. Germline lookup yields CDR1 SNHLY and CDR2 FYNNEI. CDR3 in DNA: TGTGCCAGCAGTACGACGGGGGGAGCCATTGAAGCTTTCTTT. This gives the protein CASSTTGGAIEAFF.

The chain employs TRBV2 and TRBJ2-3; no firm D call. The germline V gene has CDR1 SNHLY and CDR2 FYNNEI. The ends were cut back, 7 bases at V and 0 bases at J, with 11 bases in the middle. This CDR3 has 14 residues. The CDR3 DNA reads TGTGCCAGCAAGGCCAACCCTAGCACAGATACGCAGTATTTT. It is translated as CASKANPSTDTQYF.

The chain has TRBV11-2 and TRBJ2-5, with 13 nucleotides matching TRBD2. J lost 2 bases, V lost 5 bases, and 2 bases had no gene match. The CDR3 consists of 15 residues. CDR1 is SGHAT and CDR2 is FQNNGV in the germline V gene. CDR3 loop: CASSGTSGTQETQYF. CDR3 in DNA: TGTGCCAGCAGCGGGACTAGCGGGACACAAGAGACCCAGTACTTC.

Many counts were recorded for this clonotype. The V gene is TRBV6-5, the J gene TRBJ2-1, with 9 bases matching TRBD2. The V and J ends lost 3 bases and 7 bases, in that order; junction bases with no gene match: 13. The CDR3 loop spans 17 amino acids. CDR1 MNHEY and CDR2 SVGAGI come from the germline V gene. CDR3 protein: CASSYLAGSGRWNEQFF. The CDR3 DNA sequence: TGTGCCAGCAGTTATCTCGCCGGCAGCGGGAGGTGGAATGAGCAGTTCTTC.

The chain uses TRBV6-2 or TRBV6-3 and TRBJ2-3, with TRBD1 matching over 7 bases. Germline V gene sequence: CDR1 MNHEY, CDR2 SVGEGT. Trimming at V came to 6 bases and at J to 0 bases, leaving 12 bases not matched to a gene. The CDR3 loop spans 17 amino acids. The CDR3 nucleotides are TGTGCCAGCAGGATACGAACAGGGGAGTTCAGCACAGATACGCAGTATTTT. Protein sequence: CASRIRTGEFSTDTQYF.

This clonotype has at least ten counts. The rearrangement links TRBV28 to TRBJ1-1; D gene unclear. There are 15 residues in the CDR3. Trimming pared 4 bases from V and 1 base from J, leaving 13 bases between. The germline V gene has CDR1 MDHEN and CDR2 SYDVKM. The CDR3: CASSSSGRGNTEAFF. CDR3 DNA sequence: TGTGCCAGCAGTTCCTCCGGACGGGGGAACACTGAAGCTTTCTTT.

This clonotype has only a few counts. The chain carries TRBV5-5 and TRBJ1-3; no definite D call. CDR1 is SGHKS and CDR2 is YYEKEE in the germline V gene (reference sequence). V was clipped by 3 bases and J by 0 bases, with 16 bases between them. CDR3 size: 17 residues. The CDR3 is CASSSYLGEFSGNTIYF. The CDR3 DNA reads TGTGCCAGCAGCTCCTATTTAGGCGAATTCTCTGGAAACACCATATATTTT. Combining the CDR3 with reference TRBV5-5 and TRBJ1-3 gives the whole variable domain DAGVTQSPTHLIKTRGQQVTLRCSPISGHKSVSWYQQVLGQGPQFIFQYYEKEERGRGNFPDRFSARQFPNYSSELNVNALLLGDSALYLCASSSYLGEFSGNTIYFGEGSWLTVV.

This clonotype was picked up many times. This rearrangement joins TRBV19 to TRBJ1-1, with TRBD1 as a possible D gene (6 bases). V was cut by 5 bases and J by 4 bases, with 14 bases left in between. There are 14 residues in the CDR3. CDR1 is LNHDA, CDR2 SQIVND, per germline (reference sequence). The chain's CDR3 is CASSSGQRVTEAFF. CDR3 DNA sequence: TGTGCCAGTAGTTCAGGACAGCGTGTCACTGAAGCTTTCTTT.

This clonotype showed up just a few times. The J gene is TRBJ1-1, the V gene TRBV7-6; possibly TRBD1 for D (6 bases). The V end was cut by 6 bases, the J end by 3 bases, with 17 bases between. The germline gives CDR1 SGHVS, CDR2 FNYEAQ. This CDR3 region has 15 residues. The CDR3 here is CASSLSGAVDTEAFF. The CDR3 DNA is TGTGCCAGCAGTCTCTCGGGGGCAGTCGACACTGAAGCTTTCTTT. The full variable domain, in which reference TRBV7-6 and TRBJ1-1 provide the parts outside the CDR3, is GAGVSQSPRYKVTKRGQDVALRCDPISGHVSLYWYRQALGQGPEFLTYFNYEAQQDKSGLPNDRFSAERPEGSISTLTIQRTEQRDSAMYRCASSLSGAVDTEAFFGQGTRLTVV.

This clonotype appeared a few times. The V gene is TRBV5-1, the J gene TRBJ1-4; D is undetermined. Germline V CDR1 and CDR2: SGHRS, YFSETQ. The CDR3 covers 15 residues. Trimming took off 0 bases at V and 5 bases at J, with 11 bases between the two ends. DNA of the CDR3: TGCGCCAGCAGCTTGGTGGGGAGAAACAATGAAAAACTGTTTTTT. Protein: CASSLVGRNNEKLFF. Combining the CDR3 with reference TRBV5-1 and TRBJ1-4 gives the whole variable domain KAGVTQTPRYLIKTRGQQVTLSCSPISGHRSVSWYQQTPGQGLQFLFEYFSETQRNKGNFPGRFSGRQFSNSRSEMNVSTLELGDSALYLCASSLVGRNNEKLFFGSGTQLSVL.

The chain uses TRBV4-1 and TRBJ1-3, with D perhaps TRBD1 (5 bases). V lost 3 bases to trimming and J lost 0 bases, with 12 bases between them. CDR3 length: 16 residues. Germline V CDR1 and CDR2: MGHRA, YSYEKL. CDR3 in amino acids: CASSQPIDSSGNTIYF. CDR3 coding DNA: TGCGCCAGCAGCCAGCCAATTGACAGCTCTGGAAACACCATATATTTT.

The table lists this clonotype with many counts. The V gene is TRBV30, the J gene TRBJ2-5; unclear D gene. From germline, CDR1 is GTSNPN and CDR2 SVGIG (reference sequence). Trimming stripped 5 bases from V and 5 bases from J, with 9 bases between. This CDR3 has 11 residues. Here the CDR3 reads CAWSIGETQYF. The CDR3 bases are TGTGCCTGGTCGATCGGGGAGACCCAGTACTTC.

This clonotype was seen repeatedly, ten times or more. In DNA, the CDR3 is TGTGCCTCTGACAGGGGTTTTAACATTCAGTACTTC. It specifies CASDRGFNIQYF. V gene TRBV30 combines with J gene TRBJ2-4; 8 bases are shared with TRBD1. The germline V gene encodes CDR1 GTSNPN and CDR2 SVGIG (reference sequence). The V gene end was trimmed by 7 bases and the J gene end by 7 bases; junction bases not matched to a gene: 6. The CDR3 is 12 amino acids.

V is TRBV29-1 and J is TRBJ2-4, with D possibly being TRBD1 (6 bases). CDR1 and CDR2 (germline): SQVTM, ANQGSEA. This CDR3 contains 13 residues. V was shortened by 6 bases and J by 1 base, with 10 bases between the two germline ends. As DNA, the CDR3 is TGCAGCGTGACAAGGGGGGCCAAAAACATTCAGTACTTC. Its translation: CSVTRGAKNIQYF.

This clonotype was detected many times. This rearrangement joins TRBV2 to TRBJ2-5; D uncertain. Germline assignment: CDR1 SNHLY and CDR2 FYNNEI. Trimming took 2 bases from V and 2 from J, leaving 12 bases between them. The length of the CDR3 is 15 residues. In nucleotides, the CDR3 is TGTGCCAGCAGTGAACCGTGGGTAGGGCAAGAGACCCAGTACTTC. Translated: CASSEPWVGQETQYF.

This clonotype was detected many times. The chain recombines TRBV9 with TRBJ2-1; 7 bases align to TRBD2. Germline V CDR1 and CDR2: SGDLS, YYNGEE. J was trimmed by 6 bases and V by 0 bases; bases with no gene match: 6. The length of the CDR3 is 15 residues. The CDR3 reads CASSVVSGAINEQFF. The DNA of the CDR3 is TGTGCCAGCAGCGTAGTAAGCGGGGCGATCAATGAGCAGTTCTTC.

This chain connects TRBV12-3 or TRBV12-4 to TRBJ2-1, with TRBD2 matching 7 bases. The CDR3 runs 15 residues. The trim removed 6 bases at V and 6 bases at J, leaving 11 bases unmatched. In DNA form, the CDR3 reads TGTGCCAGCAGGCCCCAAGAGGGCGGGAGCAATGAGCAGTTCTTC. It yields the protein CASRPQEGGSNEQFF.

In the case of this clonotype: The germline gene is not matched at one end of the junction; a read error may be the cause. V and J are TRBV11-2 and TRBJ2-7; the match to TRBD2 covers 9 bases. From germline, CDR1 is SGHAT and CDR2 FQNNGV. The CDR3 is 17 amino acids. CDR3 protein: CASSYRTSALGSYEQYF. The CDR3 DNA follows: TGTGCGAGCAGCTATAGGACTAGCGCGTTAGGCTCCTACGAGCAGTACTTC.

The table lists this clonotype with many counts. The chain employs TRBV9 and TRBJ2-3, with D perhaps TRBD1 or TRBD2 (5 bases each). V was shortened by 2 bases and J by 2 bases, with 9 bases between the two germline ends. This CDR3 spans 14 amino acids. Germline values: CDR1 SGDLS, CDR2 YYNGEE. The CDR3 spells CASSVGAYTDTQYF. CDR3 nucleotide sequence: TGTGCCAGCAGCGTCGGGGCGTACACAGATACGCAGTATTTT.

The chain carries TRBV7-9 and TRBJ2-7, with D maybe TRBD2 (5 bases). Germline V lookup: CDR1 SEHNR, CDR2 FQNEAQ (reference sequence). V dropped 2 bases and J dropped 8 bases, with 22 bases sitting between them. The length of the CDR3 is 16 residues. Here the CDR3 DNA reads TGTGCCAGCAGCTTAAATCCATCGGACTCCCGGGGTAAGCAGTACTTC. Amino acid sequence: CASSLNPSDSRGKQYF.

This clonotype has at least ten counts. CDR3 in amino acids: CASSPTSTYETQYF. The CDR3 DNA reads TGTGCCAGCTCACCGACTAGTACATACGAGACCCAGTACTTC. The gene calls are TRBV18 and TRBJ2-5, with D tentatively TRBD2 (6 bases). Looked up from germline, CDR1 is KGHSH and CDR2 is LQKENI. Trimming took off 3 bases at V and 5 bases at J, with 13 bases between the two ends. This CDR3 comprises 14 residues.

The table lists this clonotype with many counts. This chain connects TRBV10-3 to TRBJ1-5; no clear D gene. The CDR3 is 14 residues long. Trimming cost V 5 bases and J 7 bases, with 15 bases left between them. The germline gives CDR1 ENHRY, CDR2 SYGVKD. CDR3 residues: CAISSDGDRQPQHF. The CDR3 DNA reads as TGTGCCATCAGTTCGGACGGAGATCGCCAGCCCCAGCATTTT.

This clonotype has ten or more counts. V usage is TRBV6-1 and J usage is TRBJ1-2; D is undetermined. Germline V gene lookup returns CDR1 MNHNS and CDR2 SASEGT. The CDR3 consists of 14 residues. V gave up 5 bases and J gave up 4 bases, with 14 bases separating them. Written as DNA, the CDR3 is TGTGCCAGCAGTCCATTAACTGGAGGCTATGGCTACACCTTC. It codes for CASSPLTGGYGYTF.

This clonotype was observed at least ten times. The chain employs TRBV3-1 and TRBJ2-3; a weak D match, TRBD2 (6 bases). V lost 6 bases to trimming and J lost 6 bases, with 16 bases between them. This CDR3 is 14 amino acids long. Germline CDR1 reads LGHDT; CDR2 reads YNNKEL (reference sequence). The CDR3 sequence: CASRKGGSSDTQYF. The CDR3 DNA sequence: TGTGCCAGCAGGAAGGGAGGTAGTTCGGATACGCAGTATTTT.

Points on this clonotype: A much larger clone is a single base away; this may be a read error. The chain couples TRBV6-2 or TRBV6-3 to TRBJ2-2; TRBD2 agrees at 12 bases. The CDR3 sequence is 18 residues long. V trimming: 7 bases; J trimming: 4 bases; junction bases outside the gene matches: 13. The germline CDR1 and CDR2 sequences are MNHEY and SVGEGT. The CDR3 sequence: CASTKVRTSGTVTGELFF. In DNA form, the CDR3 reads TGTGCCAGCACAAAGGTCAGGACTAGCGGGACGGTCACCGGGGAGCTGTTTTTT.

Here the CDR3 DNA reads TGTGCCAGCAGTCCCAACCCCCTGGCGGGAGGTGTGGGTGAGCAGTTCTTC. Protein product: CASSPNPLAGGVGEQFF. The rearrangement links TRBV6-2 or TRBV6-3 to TRBJ2-1; 8 bases match TRBD2. The CDR3 has 17 amino acids. Germline V gives CDR1 MNHEY, CDR2 SVGEGT. Unmatched junction bases numbered 18, after V lost 5 bases and J lost 9 bases.